Listed below are T cell receptor beta chains from one sample, sequenced in a study of T-cell reconstitution after alpha-beta-depleted transplantation in children. TCRdb reprocessed the PCR reads via MiXCR and lists one record per CDR3 protein. The repertoire has about 540,000 distinct CDR3 sequences, around 16% of them found once; the top ten carry over 3%. Material: PBMCs from the stem cell graft donor, obtained from the stem cell graft. The receptors derive from a human donor who donated a stem cell graft to a child with acute lymphoblastic leukemia. Both conserved end residues are part of each CDR3. The order of the fields is CDR3 protein, CDR3 DNA, J gene, D gene, V gene, clone size. A D gene is named only where the DNA matches it firmly. Only some rows state a clone size, as once, few, many or a class for expanded clones.

CDR3 protein: CASSQVLQGPRYF
CDR3 DNA: TGTGCCAGCAGCCAAGTCCTCCAGGGGCCTCGGTATTTT
J gene: TRBJ2-3
D gene: NA
V gene: TRBV14
clone size: NA

CDR3 protein: CATSRGLAQTEQFF
CDR3 DNA: TGTGCCACCAGCAGGGGACTAGCCCAAACAGAGCAGTTCTTC
J gene: TRBJ2-1
D gene: TRBD2
V gene: TRBV15
clone size: few

CDR3 protein: CASSQLLAGPRGQTQYF
CDR3 DNA: TGCGCCAGCAGCCAACTTCTAGCGGGCCCCAGGGGACAGACCCAGTACTTC
J gene: TRBJ2-5
D gene: TRBD2
V gene: TRBV4-1
clone size: few

CDR3 protein: CASTRRARETQYF
CDR3 DNA: TGTGCCAGCACCAGGAGGGCCCGGGAGACCCAGTACTTC
J gene: TRBJ2-5
D gene: NA
V gene: TRBV7-3
clone size: few

CDR3 protein: CASSSYYEQYF
CDR3 DNA: TGTGCCAGCAGTTCCTACTACGAGCAGTACTTC
J gene: TRBJ2-7
D gene: NA
V gene: TRBV12-3/TRBV12-4
clone size: many

CDR3 protein: CASSQASGTGPYEQYF
CDR3 DNA: TGCGCCAGCAGCCAAGCGTCCGGGACAGGGCCCTACGAGCAGTACTTC
J gene: TRBJ2-7
D gene: TRBD1
V gene: TRBV4-1
clone size: NA

CDR3 protein: CASSESGNSYNEQFF
CDR3 DNA: TGCGCCAGCAGTGAGTCGGGCAACTCCTACAATGAGCAGTTCTTC
J gene: TRBJ2-1
D gene: NA
V gene: TRBV10-1
clone size: NA

CDR3 protein: CASSPGKTREKLFF
CDR3 DNA: TGTGCCAGCTCACCGGGGAAGACTCGTGAAAAACTGTTTTTT
J gene: TRBJ1-4
D gene: NA
V gene: TRBV18
clone size: few

CDR3 protein: CAWSVGFKETQYF
CDR3 DNA: TGTGCCTGGAGTGTAGGCTTTAAGGAGACCCAGTACTTC
J gene: TRBJ2-5
D gene: NA
V gene: TRBV30
clone size: once

CDR3 protein: CASSTRLAGEGAYNEQFF
CDR3 DNA: TGTGCCAGCAGCACGAGACTAGCGGGAGAGGGAGCCTACAATGAGCAGTTCTTC
J gene: TRBJ2-1
D gene: TRBD2
V gene: TRBV7-6
clone size: few

CDR3 protein: CASSETSDPFYERYF
CDR3 DNA: TGTGCCAGCAGCGAGACTAGCGATCCATTCTACGAGCGGTACTTC
J gene: TRBJ2-7
D gene: TRBD2
V gene: TRBV11-2
clone size: once

CDR3 protein: CASSLIVTKRLFF
CDR3 DNA: TGTGCCAGCAGCCTGATCGTCACGAAGAGGCTGTTTTTT
J gene: TRBJ1-4
D gene: NA
V gene: TRBV5-6
clone size: NA

CDR3 protein: CASSLTEVHEQYF
CDR3 DNA: TGTGCCAGCAGCTTAACTGAAGTCCACGAGCAGTACTTC
J gene: TRBJ2-7
D gene: NA
V gene: TRBV7-9
clone size: few

CDR3 protein: CASSFATGGFGYTF
CDR3 DNA: TGTGCCAGCAGTTTTGCGACAGGGGGCTTTGGCTACACCTTC
J gene: TRBJ1-2
D gene: TRBD1
V gene: TRBV27
clone size: NA

CDR3 protein: CASSRSSVGARDEQFF
CDR3 DNA: TGTGCCAGCAGCAGATCTTCAGTAGGGGCTCGGGATGAGCAGTTCTTC
J gene: TRBJ2-1
D gene: NA
V gene: TRBV25-1
clone size: NA

CDR3 protein: CSADSQAGSNQPQHF
CDR3 DNA: TGCAGTGCCGACTCACAGGCGGGGTCCAATCAGCCCCAGCATTTT
J gene: TRBJ1-5
D gene: NA
V gene: TRBV20-1
clone size: NA

CDR3 protein: CASTPGEVNTEAFF
CDR3 DNA: TGTGCCAGCACCCCCGGTGAGGTGAACACTGAAGCTTTCTTT
J gene: TRBJ1-1
D gene: NA
V gene: TRBV3-1
clone size: few

CDR3 protein: CASSPSGMDEQYF
CDR3 DNA: TGTGCCAGCAGCCCTAGCGGGATGGACGAGCAGTACTTC
J gene: TRBJ2-7
D gene: TRBD2
V gene: TRBV7-8
clone size: NA

CDR3 protein: CATSREETDTEAFF
CDR3 DNA: TGTGCCACCAGCAGAGAGGAGACAGACACTGAAGCTTTCTTT
J gene: TRBJ1-1
D gene: NA
V gene: TRBV15
clone size: few

CDR3 protein: CSVEGQFSTDTQYF
CDR3 DNA: TGCAGCGTTGAAGGGCAGTTTAGCACAGATACGCAGTATTTT
J gene: TRBJ2-3
D gene: NA
V gene: TRBV29-1
clone size: NA

CDR3 protein: CASSLGLANYEQYF
CDR3 DNA: TGTGCCAGCAGCTTAGGGCTAGCGAACTACGAGCAGTACTTC
J gene: TRBJ2-7
D gene: NA
V gene: TRBV7-2
clone size: few

CDR3 protein: CASSPYQSATGELFF
CDR3 DNA: TGTGCCAGCAGCCCCTACCAGTCGGCGACCGGGGAGCTGTTTTTT
J gene: TRBJ2-2
D gene: NA
V gene: TRBV3-1
clone size: few

CDR3 protein: CASSRARVRYEQYF
CDR3 DNA: TGTGCCAGCAGCCGAGCTAGAGTTAGGTACGAGCAGTACTTC
J gene: TRBJ2-7
D gene: NA
V gene: TRBV11-2
clone size: few

CDR3 protein: CASSQGADLSYNEQFF
CDR3 DNA: TGCGCCAGCAGCCAAGGCGCAGATCTTTCCTACAATGAGCAGTTCTTC
J gene: TRBJ2-1
D gene: NA
V gene: TRBV4-1
clone size: many

CDR3 protein: CSARESSGRADTQYF
CDR3 DNA: TGCAGTGCTAGAGAGTCTAGCGGGAGGGCAGATACGCAGTATTTT
J gene: TRBJ2-3
D gene: TRBD2
V gene: TRBV20-1
clone size: NA

CDR3 protein: CASSMDRVVYEQYF
CDR3 DNA: TGCGCCAGCTCTATGGACAGGGTGGTGTACGAGCAGTACTTC
J gene: TRBJ2-7
D gene: TRBD1
V gene: TRBV5-1
clone size: few

CDR3 protein: CASGPDTQYF
CDR3 DNA: TGTGCCAGCGGCCCAGATACGCAGTATTTT
J gene: TRBJ2-3
D gene: NA
V gene: TRBV25-1
clone size: NA

CDR3 protein: CASSPGAGHLNREQYF
CDR3 DNA: TGTGCCAGCAGCCCCGGGGCGGGACACCTAAATAGGGAGCAGTACTTC
J gene: TRBJ2-7
D gene: NA
V gene: TRBV7-2
clone size: NA

CDR3 protein: CASSTQLQGEQYF
CDR3 DNA: TGTGCCAGCAGCACGCAACTACAGGGAGAGCAGTACTTC
J gene: TRBJ2-7
D gene: NA
V gene: TRBV11-2
clone size: NA

CDR3 protein: CASSYSSGDYEQYF
CDR3 DNA: TGTGCCAGCAGTTACTCTTCGGGGGATTACGAGCAGTACTTC
J gene: TRBJ2-7
D gene: NA
V gene: TRBV6-5
clone size: NA

CDR3 protein: CASGSDGSYEQYF
CDR3 DNA: TGCGCCAGCGGTTCGGACGGTTCCTACGAGCAGTACTTC
J gene: TRBJ2-7
D gene: NA
V gene: TRBV5-1
clone size: few

CDR3 protein: CASSSWTSGSPDTQYF
CDR3 DNA: TGTGCCAGCAGTTCGTGGACTAGCGGGAGTCCTGATACGCAGTATTTT
J gene: TRBJ2-3
D gene: TRBD2
V gene: TRBV12-3/TRBV12-4
clone size: NA

CDR3 protein: CASSVGGDRGSPLHF
CDR3 DNA: TGTGCCAGCAGCGTAGGAGGGGATAGAGGCTCACCCCTCCACTTT
J gene: TRBJ1-6
D gene: NA
V gene: TRBV9
clone size: NA

CDR3 protein: CASSLGRGTGRTDTQYF
CDR3 DNA: TGTGCCAGCAGCTTAGGAAGGGGTACGGGACGCACAGATACGCAGTATTTT
J gene: TRBJ2-3
D gene: NA
V gene: TRBV7-8
clone size: NA

CDR3 protein: CASKRTGFYGYTF
CDR3 DNA: TGTGCCAGCAAGCGGACAGGGTTCTATGGCTACACCTTC
J gene: TRBJ1-2
D gene: TRBD1
V gene: TRBV6-1
clone size: NA

CDR3 protein: CASSFRGTDYEQYF
CDR3 DNA: TGCGCCAGCAGCTTCCGGGGGACCGACTACGAGCAGTACTTC
J gene: TRBJ2-7
D gene: NA
V gene: TRBV5-1
clone size: NA

CDR3 protein: CASSLGQTSYQETQYF
CDR3 DNA: TGTGCCAGCAGCCTCGGACAGACTTCTTACCAAGAGACCCAGTACTTC
J gene: TRBJ2-5
D gene: NA
V gene: TRBV12-3/TRBV12-4
clone size: once

CDR3 protein: CSVAQGRLPYEQYF
CDR3 DNA: TGCAGCGTTGCACAGGGGCGTCTTCCCTACGAGCAGTACTTC
J gene: TRBJ2-7
D gene: TRBD1
V gene: TRBV29-1
clone size: few

CDR3 protein: CASMITGGAVNTEAFF
CDR3 DNA: TGCGCCAGCATGATCACAGGGGGCGCTGTGAACACTGAAGCTTTCTTT
J gene: TRBJ1-1
D gene: TRBD1
V gene: TRBV5-1
clone size: NA

CDR3 protein: CASSFDSSFEAFF
CDR3 DNA: TGCGCCAGCAGCTTCGACAGCTCCTTTGAAGCTTTCTTT
J gene: TRBJ1-1
D gene: NA
V gene: TRBV5-1
clone size: NA

CDR3 protein: CASSSRPIPGSSYNEQFF
CDR3 DNA: TGTGCCAGCAGCTCGCGACCAATTCCAGGGAGCTCCTACAATGAGCAGTTCTTC
J gene: TRBJ2-1
D gene: NA
V gene: TRBV11-1
clone size: NA

CDR3 protein: CSARDTGLAGYNEQFF
CDR3 DNA: TGCAGTGCTAGAGACACTGGACTAGCGGGATACAATGAGCAGTTCTTC
J gene: TRBJ2-1
D gene: TRBD2
V gene: TRBV20-1
clone size: many

CDR3 protein: CSASGGPSYNEQFF
CDR3 DNA: TGCAGCGCCTCAGGGGGTCCCTCTTACAATGAGCAGTTCTTC
J gene: TRBJ2-1
D gene: TRBD1
V gene: TRBV29-1
clone size: NA

CDR3 protein: CASSLATLAGNEQYF
CDR3 DNA: TGTGCCAGCAGCTTAGCGACGCTAGCGGGAAACGAGCAGTACTTC
J gene: TRBJ2-7
D gene: TRBD2
V gene: TRBV7-9
clone size: NA

CDR3 protein: CASSKTSGIFNEQYF
CDR3 DNA: TGCGCCAGCAGCAAGACTAGCGGGATTTTCAACGAGCAGTACTTC
J gene: TRBJ2-7
D gene: TRBD2
V gene: TRBV5-1
clone size: NA

CDR3 protein: CASSPDRVSYNEQFF
CDR3 DNA: TGTGCCAGCAGCCCTGACAGGGTATCCTACAATGAGCAGTTCTTC
J gene: TRBJ2-1
D gene: TRBD1
V gene: TRBV11-1
clone size: NA

CDR3 protein: CASSPLKGPMNTEAFF
CDR3 DNA: TGTGCCAGCAGCCCCCTGAAGGGGCCGATGAACACTGAAGCTTTCTTT
J gene: TRBJ1-1
D gene: NA
V gene: TRBV3-1
clone size: NA

CDR3 protein: CASSSPEYNEQFF
CDR3 DNA: TGTGCCAGCAGCTCCCCCGAGTACAATGAGCAGTTCTTC
J gene: TRBJ2-1
D gene: NA
V gene: TRBV7-3
clone size: NA

CDR3 protein: CSVRPADTQYF
CDR3 DNA: TGCAGCGTTCGACCGGCAGATACGCAGTATTTT
J gene: TRBJ2-3
D gene: NA
V gene: TRBV29-1
clone size: few